The rows below give T cell receptor beta chains drawn from one sample of a study of cytomegalovirus exposure and HLA in healthy donors. TCRdb's table, derived via immunoSEQ multiplex PCR, lists solely in-frame clones and lacks some. Of under 200,000 clones in the sample, around 86% are singletons; the top ten hold 2% to 2.5%. The sample comprised PBMCs. The source of these receptors is a male donor in good health and CMV-seronegative. The CDR3 runs from the conserved cysteine through the conserved F or W. A D gene is named only where the DNA matches it firmly. Expanded clones get a size class; other rows say once, few or many, or leave the size out.

size: NA; J: TRBJ2-7; D: NA; V: TRBV9; DNA: TGTGCCAGCAGCGTAGCTGAAGGGGGCTCCTACGAGCAGTACTTC; CDR3: CASSVAEGGSYEQYF
size: NA; J: TRBJ2-1; D: TRBD1; V: TRBV5-1; DNA: TGCGCCAGCAGCTTGGATGGTGTGTCAGGGGGCGGTGAGCAGTTCTTC; CDR3: CASSLDGVSGGGEQFF
size: NA; J: TRBJ2-5; D: NA; V: TRBV9; DNA: TGTGCCAGCAGCGTAGAGGCGGTCCAAGAGACCCAGTACTTC; CDR3: CASSVEAVQETQYF
size: NA; J: TRBJ2-7; D: TRBD1; V: TRBV6-1; DNA: TGTGCCGGCGGACAGGGCGGCTACGAGCAGTACTTC; CDR3: CAGGQGGYEQYF
size: NA; J: TRBJ1-3; D: TRBD1; V: TRBV7-9; DNA: TGTGCCAGCACCCCCCCGACAGGGCAAGGAAACACCATATATTTT; CDR3: CASTPPTGQGNTIYF
size: few; J: TRBJ2-7; D: TRBD1; V: TRBV4-2; DNA: TGTGCCAGCAGCCAAGAGCCGACAGGGGCCTACGAGCAGTACTTC; CDR3: CASSQEPTGAYEQYF
size: NA; J: TRBJ2-1; D: NA; V: TRBV5-1; DNA: TGCGCCAGCAGCTTGGGGGGGGGCCTCTACAATGAGCAGTTCTTC; CDR3: CASSLGGGLYNEQFF
size: NA; J: TRBJ1-6; D: TRBD1; V: TRBV7-9; DNA: TGTGCCAGCAGCTTAGACGACATCGGGACAGGGGACTTT; CDR3: CASSLDDIGTGDF
size: NA; J: TRBJ1-2; D: TRBD1; V: TRBV9; DNA: TGTGCCAGCAGTTCGCCCAGGGGGCATGGCTACACCTTC; CDR3: CASSSPRGHGYTF
size: NA; J: TRBJ2-3; D: NA; V: TRBV7-9; DNA: TGTGCCAGCACCCCCGTTGGGGCCTCAGATACGCAGTATTTT; CDR3: CASTPVGASDTQYF
size: NA; J: TRBJ1-2; D: NA; V: TRBV6-1; DNA: TGTGCCAGCAGTGAACCCTACTATGGCTACACCTTC; CDR3: CASSEPYYGYTF
size: few; J: TRBJ2-3; D: NA; V: TRBV7-2; DNA: TGTGCCAGCAGCTTAGTCGGGACAGATACGCAGTATTTT; CDR3: CASSLVGTDTQYF
size: NA; J: TRBJ1-2; D: NA; V: TRBV15; DNA: TGTGCCACCAGCAGAGGCTACGACTCTAACTATGGCTACACCTTC; CDR3: CATSRGYDSNYGYTF
size: NA; J: TRBJ1-3; D: NA; V: TRBV4-3; DNA: TGCGCCAGCAGCCAAAATCCACGTTATGGGGGGACCGCTGGAAACACCATATATTTT; CDR3: CASSQNPRYGGTAGNTIYF
size: NA; J: TRBJ1-2; D: NA; V: TRBV5-4; DNA: TGTGCCAGCAGCCCTGGCGGAGCGAACTATGGCTACACCTTC; CDR3: CASSPGGANYGYTF
size: NA; J: TRBJ2-2; D: NA; V: TRBV2; DNA: TGTGCCAGCAGTGAAAGAGGCATGAACACCGGGGAGCTGTTTTTT; CDR3: CASSERGMNTGELFF
size: NA; J: TRBJ1-2; D: TRBD1; V: TRBV9; DNA: TGTGCCAGCAGCGCTTCCCCCTATCTAGACAGGGATGATGGCTACACCTTC; CDR3: CASSASPYLDRDDGYTF
size: NA; J: TRBJ2-5; D: NA; V: TRBV5-4; DNA: TGTGCCAGCAGCCCGCACAGGGCAGCCCAAGAGACCCAGTACTTC; CDR3: CASSPHRAAQETQYF
size: NA; J: TRBJ1-6; D: NA; V: TRBV5-6; DNA: TGTGCCAGCAGCTTGAGAGGAACTCTTGGTTCACCCCTCCACTTT; CDR3: CASSLRGTLGSPLHF
size: NA; J: TRBJ1-5; D: TRBD1; V: TRBV6-5; DNA: TGTGCCAGCAGCGAAAGACAGGGTAATCAGCCCCAGCATTTT; CDR3: CASSERQGNQPQHF
size: NA; J: TRBJ1-4; D: NA; V: TRBV2; DNA: TGTGCCAGCCGGGAGGAAAAACTGTTTTTT; CDR3: CASREEKLFF
size: NA; J: TRBJ2-1; D: NA; V: TRBV7-9; DNA: TGTGCCAGCAGCCTACGGGGCGGGGAGTACAATGAGCAGTTCTTC; CDR3: CASSLRGGEYNEQFF
size: NA; J: TRBJ1-1; D: NA; V: TRBV5-1; DNA: TGCGCCAGCAGGGCAGGGCTCATGAACACTGAAGCTTTCTTT; CDR3: CASRAGLMNTEAFF
size: NA; J: TRBJ1-5; D: NA; V: TRBV19; DNA: TGTGCCAGTAGTATTGGGGGGGGATCCATCAGGGGATTCAATCAGCCCCAGCATTTT; CDR3: CASSIGGGSIRGFNQPQHF
size: NA; J: TRBJ2-1; D: NA; V: TRBV19; DNA: TGTGCCAGTAGGGCGCCACTAGCAACCTACAATGAGCAGTTCTTC; CDR3: CASRAPLATYNEQFF